A single sample gave rise to the 28 T cell receptor beta chains below, sequenced in a study of T cells in Graves' hyperthyroidism and ophthalmopathy. Authors of the study amplified TCR beta CDR3 regions from RNA transcripts. HTBI primers drove first-round RT-PCR of the TCR CDR3. Via MiXCR, TCRdb re-called the multiplex PCR reads, giving one row per CDR3 protein. Of 550,000 to 800,000 distinct CDR3 sequences listed, 17% are singletons. The material sequenced was blood. These receptors all come from a middle-aged man with Graves' hyperthyroidism.

Ten or more counts support this clonotype. The CDR3, as DNA: TGTGCCAGCAGTTTAAATCCGCTAGCGGGTGAGCAGTACTTC. Amino acids: CASSLNPLAGEQYF. This chain uses TRBV27 with TRBJ2-7; TRBD2 agrees at 8 bases. This CDR3 spans 14 amino acids. From germline, CDR1 is MNHEY and CDR2 SMNVEV (reference sequence). V shed 2 bases, J shed 7 bases, and the junction held 7 bases outside the gene matches.

The rearrangement joins TRBV7-9 to TRBJ2-7, with 8 bases identical to TRBD1. V shed 4 bases, J shed 3 bases, and the junction held 14 bases outside the gene matches. This CDR3 contains 17 residues. Germline lookup yields CDR1 SEHNR and CDR2 FQNEAQ (reference sequence). CDR3 sequence: CASSSNTDRGPLYEQYF. CDR3 in DNA: TGTGCCAGCAGCTCCAACACAGACAGGGGACCTCTCTACGAGCAGTACTTC.

There are a few counts of this clonotype. J is TRBJ2-5 and V is TRBV28; 10 bases line up with TRBD2. Germline CDR1 is MDHEN and CDR2 is SYDVKM. The CDR3 is 16 residues long. In DNA form, the CDR3 reads TGTGGATCGCGGGGGGCTAGCGGGAGAAGGGGAGAGACCCAGTACTTC. This sequence encodes CGSRGASGRRGETQYF.

Ten or more counts support this clonotype. The chain uses TRBV19 and TRBJ2-5; D remains ambiguous. There are 14 residues in the CDR3. Trimming stripped 9 bases from V and 7 bases from J, with 21 bases between. The germline V gene encodes CDR1 LNHDA and CDR2 SQIVND (reference sequence). The CDR3 loop is CASSPTKNSGTQYF. In nucleotides, the CDR3 is TGTGCCAGCTCACCGACAAAAAACTCGGGGACCCAGTACTTC.

Concerning this clonotype itself: A much larger clone sits a single nucleotide away, making a read error possible. This chain joins TRBV30 and TRBJ1-2; weak D call: TRBD1 (5 bases). Germline CDR1 reads GTSNPN; CDR2 reads SVGIG (reference sequence). This CDR3 is built from 12 residues. The CDR3 loop reads CAWSVGADGYAF. The CDR3 region has the DNA TGTGCCTGGAGTGTAGGGGCGGATGGCTACGCCTTC.

This clonotype was observed at least ten times. The chain links TRBV4-1 to TRBJ2-7; no firm D call. This CDR3 is built from 12 residues. From germline, CDR1 is MGHRA and CDR2 YSYEKL. Trimming removed 1 base from V and 5 bases from J, with 6 bases in between. CDR3 region: CASSQVGNEQYF. The CDR3 DNA reads TGCGCCAGCAGCCAAGTGGGGAACGAGCAGTACTTC.

Many counts were recorded for this clonotype. The CDR3 here is CASSTGLAGWYEQYF. DNA for the CDR3: TGTGCCAGCAGCACTGGACTAGCGGGATGGTACGAGCAGTACTTC. This chain connects TRBV7-2 to TRBJ2-7; TRBD2 matches 12 bases. This CDR3 spans 15 amino acids. Germline-derived CDR1 and CDR2 are SGHTA and FQGNSA. The trim removed 5 bases at V and 4 bases at J, leaving 6 bases unmatched.

The table lists this clonotype with a few counts. CDR3 loop: CATARAGANTEAFF. CDR3 nucleotides: TGTGCCACGGCTCGGGCGGGGGCGAACACTGAAGCTTTCTTT. J is TRBJ1-1 and V is TRBV24-1; TRBD1 is a possible D gene (6 bases). The CDR3 extends over 14 amino acids. The V and J ends lost 10 bases and 1 base respectively, with 15 bases between them. Germline-derived CDR1 and CDR2 are KGHDR and SFDVKD.

About this clonotype: This could be a read error, since a much larger clone is one nucleotide away. The J gene is TRBJ2-2, the V gene TRBV3-1, with D perhaps TRBD1 or TRBD2 (5 bases each). Germline V gives CDR1 LGHDT, CDR2 YNNKEL (reference sequence). The CDR3 spans 16 residues. Here the CDR3 reads CASSQPGRSNTRELFF. The DNA of the CDR3 is TGTGCCAGCAGCCAACCGGGACGGTCGAACACCAGGGAGCTGTTTTTT.

Many counts were recorded for this clonotype. The rearrangement joins TRBV6-1 to TRBJ1-1; 7 bases align to TRBD1. Germline lookup yields CDR1 MNHNS and CDR2 SASEGT. Unmatched junction bases numbered 4, after V lost 2 bases and J lost 4 bases. The CDR3 extends over 14 amino acids. CDR3 DNA: TGTGCCAGCAGTGAAATCAGGGGGGTCACTGAAGCTTTCTTT. As protein: CASSEIRGVTEAFF.

There are many counts of this clonotype. The rearrangement uses TRBV28 and TRBJ1-1; TRBD1 matches 9 bases. The CDR3 runs 16 residues. Trimming cost V 2 bases and J 1 base; bases outside gene matches: 5. Per the germline V gene, CDR1 is MDHEN and CDR2 is SYDVKM. The CDR3 protein is CASSLRAGQGNTEAFF. CDR3 in DNA: TGTGCCAGCAGTTTAAGGGCGGGACAGGGGAACACTGAAGCTTTCTTT.

This sequence joins TRBV9 and TRBJ2-7; 9 bases fit TRBD1. Unmatched junction bases numbered 7, after V lost 3 bases and J lost 3 bases. CDR3 length: 15 amino acids. Germline CDR1 is SGDLS and CDR2 is YYNGEE. CDR3 bases: TGTGCCAGCAGCGGGACCGGGACAGGGAACTACGAGCAGTACTTC. Translated, it gives CASSGTGTGNYEQYF.

This clonotype was found a few times. This rearrangement joins TRBV30 to TRBJ1-1; weak D call: TRBD1 (6 bases). Germline loops: CDR1 GTSNPN, CDR2 SVGIG (reference sequence). The CDR3 totals 13 residues. The V end lost 8 bases, the J end lost 3 bases, and 16 bases lay between the germline ends. The CDR3 protein is CARTGPADTEAFF. For the CDR3, the DNA is TGTGCCAGAACAGGGCCCGCGGACACTGAAGCTTTCTTT. The complete variable domain, with remaining parts taken from reference TRBV30 and TRBJ1-1, reads SQTIHQWPATLVQPVGSPLSLECTVEGTSNPNLYWYRQAAGRGLQLLFYSVGIGQISSEVPQNLSASRPQDRQFILSSKKLLLSDSGFYLCARTGPADTEAFFGQGTRLTVV.

In this sample, this clonotype turned up many times. The gene calls are TRBV20-1 and TRBJ1-1, with D possibly matching TRBD1 (6 bases). The ends were cut back, 6 bases at V and 3 bases at J, with 14 bases in the middle. Germline values: CDR1 DFQATT, CDR2 SNEGSKA (reference sequence). The CDR3 contains 13 residues. CDR3 in amino acids: CSAPPPGDTEAFF. Here the CDR3 DNA reads TGCAGTGCGCCCCCCCCAGGGGACACTGAAGCTTTCTTT.

This clonotype has ten or more counts. The genes are TRBV12-3 or TRBV12-4 and TRBJ2-6; D is undetermined. Trimming took off 4 bases at V and 0 bases at J, with 7 bases between the two ends. The CDR3 runs to 15 residues. The CDR3: CASSSYDSGANVLTF. The CDR3 DNA is TGTGCCAGCAGTTCCTACGACTCTGGGGCCAACGTCCTGACTTTC.

The chain employs TRBV27 and TRBJ2-7, with D uncertain. This CDR3 has 13 residues. V was trimmed by 5 bases and J by 0 bases, leaving 8 bases between them. CDR1 and CDR2 (germline): MNHEY, SMNVEV (reference sequence). The CDR3 DNA sequence: TGTGCCAGCAGTGCTAGACTCTCCTACGAGCAGTACTTC. Its translation is CASSARLSYEQYF.

There are many counts of this clonotype. The V gene is TRBV28, the J gene TRBJ2-1; D tentatively fits TRBD1 or TRBD2 (5 bases each). This CDR3 has 16 amino acids. Germline assignment: CDR1 MDHEN and CDR2 SYDVKM. Between the trimmed V and J ends, which lost 6 bases and 0 bases, there was a span of 15 bases. The CDR3 region is CASSLGTANSYNEQFF. The CDR3 DNA sequence: TGTGCCAGCAGCCTCGGGACCGCGAACTCCTACAATGAGCAGTTCTTC.

V and J are TRBV6-1 and TRBJ1-6, with 10 bases that match TRBD1. The germline gives CDR1 MNHNS, CDR2 SASEGT. The V segment lost 4 bases and the J segment 4 bases; nucleotides outside the gene matches: 7. The CDR3 has 17 residues. DNA of the CDR3: TGTGCCAGCAGTGGTCCGGGACAGGGGAGATATAATTCACCCCTCCACTTT. It specifies CASSGPGQGRYNSPLHF.

In its sample, this clonotype was seen many times. This sequence joins TRBV28 and TRBJ1-2; possibly TRBD1 for D (6 bases). The CDR3 contains 14 residues. The V gene's germline CDR1 is MDHEN and CDR2 SYDVKM. The ends were cut back, 3 bases at V and 4 bases at J, with 12 bases in the middle. The CDR3 nucleotides read TGTGCCAGCAGTTTGATAGGGGGGTCCTATGGCTACACCTTC. This translates into CASSLIGGSYGYTF.

This clonotype was detected a few times. In DNA form, the CDR3 reads TGTGCCACCAGTGAAACCGGGACTAGCTACGAGCAGTACTTC. This sequence encodes CATSETGTSYEQYF. This chain joins TRBV24-1 and TRBJ2-7; 8 bases are shared with TRBD2. The junction had 4 bases not matched to a gene; V was cut back by 4 bases and J by 3 bases. This CDR3 is built from 14 residues. Germline lookup yields CDR1 KGHDR and CDR2 SFDVKD.

This clonotype was found many times. The CDR3 loop reads CASSLTAESDTQYF. As DNA, the CDR3 is TGTGCCAGCAGCCTGACGGCTGAATCAGATACGCAGTATTTT. The chain links TRBV3-1 to TRBJ2-3; D is uncertain. This CDR3 has 14 residues. V lost 4 bases to trimming and J lost 4 bases, with 12 bases between them. Germline lookup yields CDR1 LGHDT and CDR2 YNNKEL (reference sequence).

In its sample, this clonotype was seen a few times. The chain combines TRBV3-1 with TRBJ1-1; no definite D call. Deletions cut 1 base from V and 5 bases from J, with 14 bases between. Per germline, CDR1 LGHDT and CDR2 YNNKEL (reference sequence). This CDR3 contains 15 residues. The CDR3 reads CASSQVSWAGTEAFF. The CDR3 DNA reads as TGTGCCAGCAGCCAAGTGAGCTGGGCCGGGACTGAAGCTTTCTTT.

This clonotype was seen many times. CDR3 DNA: TGTGCCAGCAATTCCGGGACAGGGATCTATGGCTACACCTTC. Translation: CASNSGTGIYGYTF. This chain connects TRBV28 to TRBJ1-2; 9 bases are a match to TRBD1. The CDR3 is made up of 14 amino acids. The germline CDR1 and CDR2 sequences are MDHEN and SYDVKM. The ends lost 7 bases at V and 4 bases at J; junction bases unmatched: 7.

The rearrangement uses TRBV30 and TRBJ2-6; D is undetermined. The germline V gene has CDR1 GTSNPN and CDR2 SVGIG (reference sequence). CDR3 length: 14 residues. V shed 2 bases and J shed 0 bases, with 5 bases lying between them. This CDR3 reads CAWSRLSGANVLTF. Here the CDR3 DNA reads TGTGCCTGGAGTAGACTCTCTGGGGCCAACGTCCTGACTTTC.

This clonotype came up many times. This sequence joins TRBV20-1 and TRBJ2-7, with 10 bases matching TRBD2. The CDR3 length is 15 residues. Germline V gene sequence: CDR1 DFQATT, CDR2 SNEGSKA (reference sequence). V lost 6 bases to trimming and J lost 7 bases; unmatched junction nucleotides: 15. The CDR3 here is CSASGGLAGVGEQYF. In DNA, the CDR3 is TGCAGTGCGTCCGGAGGGCTAGCGGGAGTGGGGGAGCAGTACTTC.

V and J are TRBV3-1 and TRBJ2-5, with TRBD2 as a possible D gene (7 bases). Germline lookup yields CDR1 LGHDT and CDR2 YNNKEL (reference sequence). The CDR3 is 15 residues long. The V and J ends lost 6 bases and 4 bases respectively, with 18 bases between them. The CDR3 region is CASRVKGGRGETQYF. The CDR3 DNA is TGTGCCAGCAGAGTTAAGGGGGGGCGCGGAGAGACCCAGTACTTC.

This clonotype was counted only a few times. V gene TRBV3-1 combines with J gene TRBJ2-7; D unclear. The CDR3 has 14 residues. V was trimmed by 1 base and J by 5 bases, leaving 12 bases between them. Germline CDR1 LGHDT, CDR2 YNNKEL (reference sequence). In nucleotides, the CDR3 is TGTGCCAGCAGCCAAGGCCCCCAACCCCACGAGCAGTACTTC. Amino acids: CASSQGPQPHEQYF.

In this sample, this clonotype turned up a few times. The J gene is TRBJ2-1, the V gene TRBV7-2; weak D call: TRBD2 (7 bases). V lost 1 base and J 4 bases, leaving 14 bases between the germline ends. This CDR3 region has 16 residues. CDR1 and CDR2 (germline): SGHTA, FQGNSA. The CDR3 sequence: CASSLVGGGLYNEQFF. CDR3 nucleotide sequence: TGTGCCAGCAGCTTAGTCGGCGGGGGCCTTTACAATGAGCAGTTCTTC.